The sequence of this T cell receptor (beta chain) was determined in a study of cytomegalovirus exposure and HLA in healthy donors. The length of the CDR3 is 16 residues. Germline CDR1 is MNHEY and CDR2 is SMNVEV (reference sequence). V lost 3 bases and J 4 bases, leaving 16 bases between the germline ends. General study findings and limits: The classifier, whose performance was assessed in both the original and validation cohorts, reportedly diagnosed cytomegalovirus status with high specificity and sensitivity.

Repertoires were generated with immunoSEQ multiplex PCR, while TCRdb's copy carries only in-frame clones and drops some. The sample holds about 140,000 clones, roughly 89% seen once. This clone appeared once. What it binds is unknown. Sequencing was done on a sample of PBMCs. This TCR was recovered from a man younger than 35 in good health and CMV-seropositive. V usage is TRBV27 and J usage is TRBJ2-1; the D gene is possibly TRBD1 (6 bases). CDR3 coding DNA: TGTGCCAGCAGTTTCTTGGGGTACAGGGCGTACAATGAGCAGTTCTTC. Protein: CASSFLGYRAYNEQFF.